This T cell receptor beta chain was documented in a study of vaccination effects on CD4 cells after COVID-19 (dated by TCRdb to 2021 to 2024). Background on the whole study: In the ViraFEST assay, PBMC were stimulated with viral peptide pools, and TCR sequencing was then used to find antigen-specific CD4+ T cell clonotypes based on their expansion. Participants received two doses of either the BNT162b2 or the mRNA-1273 mRNA SARS-CoV-2 vaccine. Some 1.9 million PBMC per well were cultured with approximately 10 ug/ml peptides in IMDM containing roughly 5% human AB serum, about 9.7 IU/ml IL-2 and gentamicin. SARS-CoV-2 spike-specific CD4+ TCR repertoires from before and after mRNA vaccination were compared in COVID-19 convalescent patients and in infection-naive vaccine recipients. The full study included some eleven COVID-19 convalescent patients and several SARS-CoV-2-naive healthy vaccine recipients. The Oncomine TCR Beta short-read assay on an Illumina iSeq 100 was used to sequence cultures from other donors in the study.

V and J are trimmed by 10 bases and 7 bases, and the gene matches miss 13 bases of the junction. According to the germline V gene, CDR1 reads ENHRY and CDR2 reads SYGVKD. From the cysteine up to the valine, the CDR3 has a length of 13 residues. Kept here is only the CDR3 DNA, which spans 39 bases and is read in frame from base 1. After less than 13 days of culture, CD4+ T cells were isolated with the EasySep CD4+ T cell isolation kit. The absence of prior SARS-CoV-2 infection in healthy vaccine recipients was confirmed by negative nucleocapsid antibodies before and after vaccination. Half of the culture medium was replaced with fresh IL-2-containing medium on days 3 and 7. Each peptide stimulation condition was cultured in triplicate wells unless otherwise noted. Using Ficoll-Paque Plus gradient centrifugation, PBMC were separated from whole blood and then either used fresh or cryopreserved at -140C. The QIAamp micro DNA kit was used to extract genomic DNA from the cultured CD4+ T cells.

Library preparation employed the immunoSEQ multiplex PCR assay. DNA from the cultured, isolated CD4+ T cells was subjected to TCR beta CDR3 sequencing. As for the authors' bioinformatics: Non-productive TCR sequences were discarded, and reads were trimmed to the CDR3 region, with only CDR3s of 7 or more amino acids retained. The MANAFEST web app was used to pick out antigen-specific clonotypes by comparing their expansion in peptide wells with that in reference cultures. To be called positive, a clone needed expansion at FDR<0.05 compared with the reference and with all other wells, an odds ratio greater than 5, and a frequency greater than 0.1% in two replicate wells. Clonotypes significantly expanded in SARS-CoV-2 spike wells and in at least one common cold coronavirus spike condition were defined as cross-reactive. Using the stringdist R package, CDR3 similarity was measured by Levenshtein distance, and unrooted trees were constructed with ape in R 3.6.1. The source is immuneACCESS, and TCRdb retained only in-frame sequences with V and J called. Part of the clones is not carried over; for the studies checked, unresolved V genes explain less than half of this, and the remainder is unexplained. V, J and clone size derive from that table, while D and trimming were established from the DNA sequence. Here the sample has about 70,000 clones; 75% to 80% occur a single time. Around 2.1% of the sample comes from the top ten.

About this clone itself: Its cognate antigen has yet to be identified. No much larger clone exists at a distance of one base, and base qualities are not known.

What the study reported, not specific to this receptor: Clones induced by infection and clones induced by vaccination both contracted markedly at late timepoints after vaccination, which fits with T cell responses waning over time. Among healthy vaccine recipients, nearly all vaccine-induced clones were SARS-CoV-2 mono-reactive, and only 1 of 255 was cross-reactive with common cold coronaviruses. Limitations of the study were the small number of convalescent patients and the absence of early post-infection timepoints.

The sequencing here drew on CD4+ T cells from PBMCs cultured without peptide, taken before COVID-19 vaccination. The TCR sequence derives from a human donor who received a COVID-19 vaccine. The rearrangement joined TRBV10-3 to TRBJ2-7; TRBD1 fits 7 bases in the junction. CDR3 reads: CATSQPTGVEQYV. The sequence in DNA is TGTGCCACCTCGCAACCAACAGGGGTGGAGCAGTACGTC.